These 21 T cell receptor beta chains came from one sample sequenced in a study of beta chain features in type 1 diabetes. Study-wide results and caveats: Type 1 diabetes patients showed a moderate but significant shortening of TCRB CDR3s in all four CD4+ subsets.

Expressed TCRB transcripts got sequenced, as all isolated RNA was reverse transcribed. The data were produced by immunoSEQ multiplex PCR, yet TCRdb's version contains in-frame clones alone and is incomplete. The sample has around 150,000 clones; 50% to 70% are singletons. Their cognate antigens are unknown. Sequencing input: naive CD4+ T cells from blood. Receptors were obtained from a man aged 30-40 years with type 1 diabetes.

This CDR3 reads CASSNRSGANVLTF. Here the CDR3 DNA reads TGTGCCAGCAGCAACCGGTCTGGGGCCAACGTCCTGACTTTC. The chain is built from TRBV7-2 and TRBJ2-6; D is ambiguous. The V and J ends lost 5 bases and 1 base respectively, with 6 bases between them. Germline CDR1 is SGHTA and CDR2 is FQGNSA. The CDR3 loop spans 14 amino acids.

This chain connects TRBV4-1 to TRBJ2-7; 10 bases are shared with TRBD1. CDR3 length: 15 residues. Germline V gene data show CDR1 as MGHRA and CDR2 as YSYEKL. The J segment lost 7 bases and the V segment lost 1 base, leaving 7 bases of the junction unmatched. In DNA, the CDR3 is TGCGCCAGCAGCCAAGGAGACAGGGGGCCGAATGAGCAGTACTTC. It codes for CASSQGDRGPNEQYF.

The chain recombines TRBV27 with TRBJ2-5; TRBD2 agrees at 10 bases. The CDR3 loop spans 15 amino acids. Germline values: CDR1 MNHEY, CDR2 SMNVEV (reference sequence). V lost 5 bases, J lost 5 bases, and 8 bases stayed unmatched. The DNA of the CDR3 is TGTGCCAGCAGTCCCGGACTAGCGGCCTGGGAGACCCAGTACTTC. Its translation: CASSPGLAAWETQYF.

V is TRBV5-1 and J is TRBJ2-7; no clear D gene. The CDR3 runs 13 residues. The ends were cut back, 1 base at V and 0 bases at J, with 5 bases in the middle. CDR1 is SGHRS, CDR2 YFSETQ, per germline. CDR3 bases: TGCGCCAGCAGCTTGCCCAGCTCCTACGAGCAGTACTTC. Translating it yields CASSLPSSYEQYF.

This chain joins TRBV5-1 and TRBJ2-7; possibly TRBD1 for D (6 bases). This CDR3 contains 13 residues. CDR1 and CDR2 (germline): SGHRS, YFSETQ. Trimming removed 3 bases at V and 0 bases at J, with 7 bases between. Written as DNA, the CDR3 is TGCGCCAGCAGCTGGGACACCTCCTACGAGCAGTACTTC. Translating it yields CASSWDTSYEQYF.

The chain is built from TRBV6-5 and TRBJ1-1; D uncertain. CDR3 length: 14 residues. CDR1 is MNHEY and CDR2 is SVGAGI in the germline V gene. The V end lost 0 bases, the J end lost 0 bases, and 5 bases lay between the germline ends. CDR3 residues: CASSYSIVNTEAFF. DNA of the CDR3: TGTGCCAGCAGTTACTCGATTGTGAACACTGAAGCTTTCTTT.

The chain couples TRBV6-6 to TRBJ2-7; TRBD2 is a possible D gene (6 bases). CDR3 size: 14 residues. Trimming took off 6 bases at V and 4 bases at J, with 16 bases between the two ends. CDR1 and CDR2 (germline): MNHNY, SVGAGI (reference sequence). The CDR3 bases are TGTGCCAGCAGAGCGGGCGGGGAACGATACGAGCAGTACTTC. This encodes CASRAGGERYEQYF.

V usage is TRBV30 and J usage is TRBJ2-1, with 7 positions matching TRBD1. The CDR3 sequence is 12 residues long. The V gene end was trimmed by 2 bases and the J gene end by 6 bases; junction bases not matched to a gene: 1. Per the germline V gene, CDR1 is GTSNPN and CDR2 is SVGIG (reference sequence). The CDR3 region is CAWSRQGNEQFF. The CDR3 DNA is TGTGCCTGGAGTCGACAGGGCAATGAGCAGTTCTTC.

The rearrangement uses TRBV9 and TRBJ2-6; tentative D call: TRBD1 (6 bases). CDR3 length: 19 amino acids. Per the germline V gene, CDR1 is SGDLS and CDR2 is YYNGEE. V was clipped by 0 bases and J by 1 base, with 17 bases between them. CDR3 amino acids: CASSVVRGQSISGANVLTF. DNA of the CDR3: TGTGCCAGCAGCGTAGTGAGGGGACAAAGCATTTCTGGGGCCAACGTCCTGACTTTC.

The V and J genes are TRBV29-1 and TRBJ1-3; possibly TRBD1 for D (5 bases). The V and J ends lost 0 bases and 0 bases respectively, with 12 bases between them. Germline V lookup: CDR1 SQVTM, CDR2 ANQGSEA. The CDR3 sequence is 16 residues long. The CDR3 region is CSVEEQGRNSGNTIYF. CDR3 DNA sequence: TGCAGCGTTGAAGAGCAGGGACGAAACTCTGGAAACACCATATATTTT.

The chain has TRBV18 and TRBJ2-1; D possibly corresponds to TRBD2 (5 bases). The CDR3 is 14 residues long. Germline V lookup: CDR1 KGHSH, CDR2 LQKENI. V was cut by 0 bases and J by 10 bases, with 13 bases left in between. CDR3 bases: TGTGCCAGCTCACCACCGTCAAGTCAGCGGGAGCAGTTCTTC. Its translation is CASSPPSSQREQFF.

This clone was seen a single time. Written as DNA, the CDR3 is TGTGCCAGCAGCGGACAGGGGGTTCGTCAGCCCCAGCATTTT. Protein sequence: CASSGQGVRQPQHF. This rearrangement joins TRBV6-1 to TRBJ1-5; 10 positions agree with TRBD1. This CDR3 contains 14 residues. The germline V gene has CDR1 MNHNS and CDR2 SASEGT. After removal of 6 bases from V and 6 bases from J, the junction contained 5 bases not matched to a gene.

This chain uses TRBV29-1 with TRBJ2-7; D remains unclear. CDR1 is SQVTM and CDR2 is ANQGSEA in the germline V gene. This CDR3 is 12 amino acids long. Trimming took 7 bases from V and 5 from J, leaving 15 bases between them. CDR3 bases: TGCAGCGCGACTGGGGTTCTTCACGAGCAGTACTTC. Protein sequence: CSATGVLHEQYF.

The chain uses TRBV9 and TRBJ2-1; D uncertain. The V end lost 0 bases, the J end lost 9 bases, and 19 bases lay between the germline ends. The CDR3 has 16 residues. Germline loops: CDR1 SGDLS, CDR2 YYNGEE. The CDR3: CASSVEWTPWRGEQFF. Here the CDR3 DNA reads TGTGCCAGCAGCGTAGAATGGACGCCTTGGAGAGGTGAGCAGTTCTTC.

J is TRBJ2-7 and V is TRBV29-1; D call uncertain. This CDR3 spans 12 amino acids. Germline CDR1 reads SQVTM; CDR2 reads ANQGSEA. Trimming pared 5 bases from V and 0 bases from J, leaving 8 bases between. CDR3 coding DNA: TGCAGCGTTTTTTTAAGCTCCTACGAGCAGTACTTC. Its translation is CSVFLSSYEQYF.

The V call is TRBV30, the J call TRBJ1-1; D possibly corresponds to TRBD1 (5 bases). This CDR3 spans 13 amino acids. V lost 0 bases and J 7 bases, leaving 12 bases between the germline ends. Germline V gene lookup returns CDR1 GTSNPN and CDR2 SVGIG (reference sequence). This CDR3 is CAWSVLDSLEAFF. The CDR3 coding sequence is TGTGCCTGGAGTGTACTAGACAGCCTTGAAGCTTTCTTT. Using reference TRBV30 and TRBJ1-1 for the parts outside the CDR3, the full variable domain is SQTIHQWPATLVQPVGSPLSLECTVEGTSNPNLYWYRQAAGRGLQLLFYSVGIGQISSEVPQNLSASRPQDRQFILSSKKLLLSDSGFYLCAWSVLDSLEAFFGQGTRLTVV.

The gene calls are TRBV7-2 and TRBJ2-1; TRBD1 agrees at 7 bases. J was trimmed by 9 bases and V by 4 bases; bases with no gene match: 9. CDR1 and CDR2 (germline): SGHTA, FQGNSA. CDR3 size: 14 residues. CDR3 loop: CASSSGQYSPEQFF. CDR3 DNA sequence: TGTGCCAGCAGCTCGGGACAGTATAGTCCTGAGCAGTTCTTC.

V usage is TRBV10-2 and J usage is TRBJ2-5; TRBD2 might be the D (5 bases). The CDR3 runs to 13 residues. The V end was cut by 8 bases, the J end by 7 bases, with 17 bases between. Looked up from germline, CDR1 is WSHSY and CDR2 is SAAADI. CDR3 region: CASQERPEGTQYF. The CDR3 region has the DNA TGCGCCAGCCAGGAACGGCCCGAGGGGACCCAGTACTTC.

DNA of the CDR3: TGCAGCGTTGAATTGGGGGGCATGGTGGGCTACACCTTC. Amino acids: CSVELGGMVGYTF. The genes are TRBV29-1 and TRBJ1-2, with TRBD1 as a possible D gene (6 bases). The germline V and J ends were trimmed by 2 bases and 8 bases, with 15 bases remaining between them. Germline lookup yields CDR1 SQVTM and CDR2 ANQGSEA. CDR3 size: 13 residues.

This clone has only a few counts. J is TRBJ1-2 and V is TRBV6-5, with D hard to call. V lost 7 bases, J lost 4 bases, and 10 bases lay in between. The CDR3 consists of 12 residues. The germline V gene has CDR1 MNHEY and CDR2 SVGAGI. As DNA, the CDR3 is TGTGCCAGCATTGGCCTCGGCTATGGCTACACCTTC. This encodes CASIGLGYGYTF.

The rearrangement uses TRBV30 and TRBJ2-7; D not certain. This CDR3 is built from 11 residues. Germline V gene lookup returns CDR1 GTSNPN and CDR2 SVGIG (reference sequence). The V and J ends lost 2 bases and 5 bases respectively, with 7 bases between them. The CDR3 sequence: CAWSQRNEQYF. For the CDR3, the DNA is TGTGCCTGGAGTCAGAGGAACGAGCAGTACTTC.